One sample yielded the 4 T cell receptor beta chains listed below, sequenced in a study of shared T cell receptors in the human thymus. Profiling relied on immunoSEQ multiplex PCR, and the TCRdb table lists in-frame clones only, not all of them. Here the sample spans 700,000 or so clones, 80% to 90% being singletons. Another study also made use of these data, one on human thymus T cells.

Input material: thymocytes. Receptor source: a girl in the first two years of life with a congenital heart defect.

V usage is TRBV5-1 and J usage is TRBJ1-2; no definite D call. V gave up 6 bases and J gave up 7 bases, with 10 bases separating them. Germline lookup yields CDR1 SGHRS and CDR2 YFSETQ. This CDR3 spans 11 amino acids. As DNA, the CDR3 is TGCGCCAGCAACGCCGGGTCTGGCTACACCTTC. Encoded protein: CASNAGSGYTF. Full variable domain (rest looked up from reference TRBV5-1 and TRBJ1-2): KAGVTQTPRYLIKTRGQQVTLSCSPISGHRSVSWYQQTPGQGLQFLFEYFSETQRNKGNFPGRFSGRQFSNSRSEMNVSTLELGDSALYLCASNAGSGYTFGSGTRLTVV.

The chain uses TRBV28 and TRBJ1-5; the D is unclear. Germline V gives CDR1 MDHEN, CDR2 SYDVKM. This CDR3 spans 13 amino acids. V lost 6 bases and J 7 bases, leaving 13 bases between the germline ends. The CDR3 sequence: CASSLGGEQPQHF. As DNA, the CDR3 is TGTGCCAGCAGCTTGGGAGGTGAACAGCCCCAGCATTTT.

This chain's CDR3 is CASSLVGTPRDFLPYEQYF. The CDR3 coding sequence is TGTGCCAGCAGCTTGGTCGGGACTCCGAGGGATTTCCTGCCCTACGAGCAGTACTTC. This rearrangement joins TRBV5-5 to TRBJ2-7; tentatively, D is TRBD2 (6 bases). V dropped 0 bases and J dropped 2 bases, with 24 bases sitting between them. This CDR3 has 19 amino acids. In germline, CDR1 is SGHKS, CDR2 YYEKEE (reference sequence).

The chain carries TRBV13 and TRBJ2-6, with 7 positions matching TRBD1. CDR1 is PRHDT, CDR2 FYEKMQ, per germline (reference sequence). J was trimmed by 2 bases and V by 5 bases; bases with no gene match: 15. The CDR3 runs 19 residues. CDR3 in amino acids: CASSRSTGVTYTGANVLTF. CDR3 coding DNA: TGTGCCAGCAGCCGATCTACAGGGGTAACTTACACTGGGGCCAACGTCCTGACTTTC.